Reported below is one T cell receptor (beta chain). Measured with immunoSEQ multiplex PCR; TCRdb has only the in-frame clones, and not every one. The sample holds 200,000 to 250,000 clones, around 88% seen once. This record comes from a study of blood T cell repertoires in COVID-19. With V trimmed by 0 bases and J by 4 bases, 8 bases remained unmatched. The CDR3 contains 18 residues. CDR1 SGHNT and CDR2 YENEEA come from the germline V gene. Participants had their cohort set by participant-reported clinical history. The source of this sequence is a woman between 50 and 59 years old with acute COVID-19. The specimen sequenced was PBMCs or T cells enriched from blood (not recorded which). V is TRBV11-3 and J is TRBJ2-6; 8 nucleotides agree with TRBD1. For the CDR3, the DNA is TGTGCCAGCAGCTTAGATGGGCAGGGGGCGCGCGGGGCCAACGTCCTGACTTTC. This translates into CASSLDGQGARGANVLTF. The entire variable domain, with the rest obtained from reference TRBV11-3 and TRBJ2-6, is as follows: EAGVVQSPRYKIIEKKQPVAFWCNPISGHNTLYWYLQNLGQGPELLIRYENEEAVDDSQLPKDRFSAERLKGVDSTLKIQPAELGDSAVYLCASSLDGQGARGANVLTFGAGSRLTVL.